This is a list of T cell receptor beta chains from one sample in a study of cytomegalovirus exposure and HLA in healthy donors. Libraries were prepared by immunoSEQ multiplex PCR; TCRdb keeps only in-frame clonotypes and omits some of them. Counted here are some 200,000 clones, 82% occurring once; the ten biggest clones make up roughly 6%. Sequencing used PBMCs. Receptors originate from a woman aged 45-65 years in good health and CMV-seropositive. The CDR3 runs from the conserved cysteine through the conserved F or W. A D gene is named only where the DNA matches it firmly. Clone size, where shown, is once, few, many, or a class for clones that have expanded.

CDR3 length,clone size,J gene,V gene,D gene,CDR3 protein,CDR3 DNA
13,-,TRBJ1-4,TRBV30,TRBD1,CAWSPGGSEKLFF,TGTGCCTGGTCCCCAGGGGGTAGTGAAAAACTGTTTTTT
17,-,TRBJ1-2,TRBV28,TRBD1,CASSPWTGASEVDGYTF,TGTGCCAGCAGTCCGTGGACAGGGGCCTCGGAAGTCGATGGCTACACCTTC
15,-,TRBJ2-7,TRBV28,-,CASTLSLLRGNEQYF,TGTGCCAGCACCCTCTCTCTCCTTAGGGGGAACGAGCAGTACTTC
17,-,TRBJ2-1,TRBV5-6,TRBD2,CASSLVVAGDNYNEQFF,TGTGCCAGCAGCCTGGTGGTAGCGGGGGACAATTACAATGAGCAGTTCTTC
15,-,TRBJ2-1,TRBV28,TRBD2,CASSFGSGGYNEQFF,TGTGCCAGCAGTTTCGGGAGCGGGGGCTACAATGAGCAGTTCTTC
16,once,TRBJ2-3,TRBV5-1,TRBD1,CASSVTGSKGTDTQYF,TGCGCCAGCAGCGTGACAGGGTCAAAGGGCACAGATACGCAGTATTTT
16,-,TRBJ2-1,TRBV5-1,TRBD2,CASSLPSGSLYNEQFF,TGCGCCAGCAGCCTACCGAGCGGGAGCCTCTACAATGAGCAGTTCTTC
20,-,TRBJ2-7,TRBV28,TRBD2,CASSRLKFGLAGGPRYEQYF,TGTGCCAGCAGTCGGCTCAAATTCGGACTAGCGGGAGGGCCGAGGTACGAGCAGTACTTC
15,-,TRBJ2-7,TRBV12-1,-,CASTDRGQRTYEQYF,TGTGCCAGCACCGACCGGGGACAGCGAACCTACGAGCAGTACTTC
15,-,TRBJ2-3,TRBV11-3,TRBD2,CASSQAGTTGDTQYF,TGTGCCAGCAGCCAAGCGGGGACGACCGGAGATACGCAGTATTTT
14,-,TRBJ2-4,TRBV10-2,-,CASSDYLAKNIQYF,TGCGCCAGCAGTGACTACTTAGCCAAAAACATTCAGTACTTC
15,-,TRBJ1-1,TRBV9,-,CASSPSSTGATEAFF,TGTGCCAGCAGCCCATCTTCGACAGGAGCGACTGAAGCTTTCTTT
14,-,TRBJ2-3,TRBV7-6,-,CASSSAGSTDTQYF,TGTGCCAGCAGCTCCGCAGGTAGCACAGATACGCAGTATTTT
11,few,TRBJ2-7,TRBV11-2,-,CASSFHYEQYF,TGTGCCAGCAGCTTTCACTACGAGCAGTACTTC
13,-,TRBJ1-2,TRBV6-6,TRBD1,CASSYGTGGGYTF,TGTGCCAGCAGTTACGGGACAGGGGGCGGCTACACCTTC
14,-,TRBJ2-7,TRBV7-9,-,CASSLQGLVYEQYF,TGTGCCAGCAGCTTACAGGGGCTCGTTTACGAGCAGTACTTC
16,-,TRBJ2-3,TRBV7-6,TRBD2,CASSFILAGEADTQYF,TGTGCCAGCAGCTTCATCCTAGCGGGAGAAGCAGATACGCAGTATTTT
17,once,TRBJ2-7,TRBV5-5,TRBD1,CASSLTTFGTESYEQYF,TGTGCCAGCAGCTTGACCACATTCGGGACAGAATCCTACGAGCAGTACTTC
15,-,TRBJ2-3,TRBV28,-,CASSLGGAGADTQYF,TGTGCCAGCAGTTTAGGAGGGGCTGGGGCTGATACGCAGTATTTT
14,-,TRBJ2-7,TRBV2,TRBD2,CASRERGGTYEQYF,TGTGCCAGCAGAGAGCGGGGGGGGACCTACGAGCAGTACTTC